The 16 T cell receptor beta chains presented below share a single source sample, sequenced in a study of blood T cell dynamics during melanoma immunotherapy. Here immunoSEQ multiplex PCR was the method, and the copy in TCRdb shows in-frame clones only, minus some. This table holds about 14,000 clones, 80% to 90% found once. Time point given: week 3, after first cycle of checkpoint inhibitor. Sequencing used blood, obtained from a patient treated with checkpoint blockade. These receptors originate from a human donor with melanoma.

In this sample, this clone turned up a few times. The J gene is TRBJ1-2, the V gene TRBV5-4, with D unresolved. CDR3 length equals 12 residues. Germline V gene lookup returns CDR1 SGHNT and CDR2 YYREEE (reference sequence). With 1 base removed from V and 4 bases from J, the gap between germline ends came to 5 bases. CDR3 region: CASSLWGYGYTF. CDR3 DNA sequence: TGTGCCAGCAGCTTGTGGGGCTATGGCTACACCTTC.

This clone was found a few times. The chain employs TRBV10-3 and TRBJ1-2; D is unresolved. The V gene's germline CDR1 is ENHRY and CDR2 SYGVKD. The CDR3 extends over 12 amino acids. Trimming took 4 bases from V and 4 from J, leaving 7 bases between them. The CDR3 region has the DNA TGTGCCATCAGTGTATTCGGCTATGGCTACACCTTC. Its protein is CAISVFGYGYTF.

This chain uses TRBV19 with TRBJ1-1; unclear D gene. The CDR3 totals 14 residues. Germline assignment: CDR1 LNHDA and CDR2 SQIVND (reference sequence). V lost 1 base, J lost 0 bases, and 6 bases lay in between. CDR3 loop: CASSIVGLNTEAFF. CDR3 nucleotides: TGTGCCAGTAGTATAGTGGGCCTGAACACTGAAGCTTTCTTT.

The chain recombines TRBV7-6 with TRBJ2-3, with 8 bases aligning to TRBD2. After removal of 1 base from V and 1 base from J, the junction contained 4 bases not matched to a gene. The germline CDR1 and CDR2 sequences are SGHVS and FNYEAQ. The CDR3 spans 16 residues. The CDR3 nucleotides are TGTGCCAGCAGCTTAGGTGTTAGCGGGGGCACAGATACGCAGTATTTT. It translates to CASSLGVSGGTDTQYF.

As DNA, the CDR3 is TGTGCCACTGGGCGGGGCGACTATGGCTACACCTTC. It translates to CATGRGDYGYTF. The chain is built from TRBV28 and TRBJ1-2, with D possibly TRBD1 on 5 matching bases. Germline V CDR1 and CDR2: MDHEN, SYDVKM. Trimming removed 10 bases from V and 3 bases from J, with 12 bases in between. The CDR3 length is 12 residues.

This clone occurred once. An end of the junction does not agree with germline; a read error may underlie this. CDR3 amino acids: CASSLGGLGGEKF. The CDR3 DNA is TGTGCCAGCAGCTTGGGCGGTTTGGGGGGCGAAAAGTTC. The chain has TRBV5-6 and TRBJ2-7, with D perhaps assigned TRBD1 or TRBD2 (6 bases each). The CDR3 runs 13 residues. Germline CDR1 reads SGHDT; CDR2 reads YYEEEE. Variable domain in full (rest from reference TRBV5-6 and TRBJ2-7): DAGVTQSPTHLIKTRGQQVTLRCSPKSGHDTVSWYQQALGQGPQFIFQYYEEEERQRGNFPDRFSGHQFPNYSSELNVNALLLGDSALYLCASSLGGLGGEKFGPGTRLTVT.

The CDR3: CASSITPGTGGVQPQHF. CDR3 DNA sequence: TGTGCCAGTAGTATAACCCCCGGGACAGGGGGCGTTCAGCCCCAGCATTTT. The chain combines TRBV19 with TRBJ1-5, with 12 nucleotides matching TRBD1. The length of the CDR3 is 17 residues. V shed 2 bases, J shed 6 bases, and the junction held 8 bases outside the gene matches. CDR1 and CDR2 (germline): LNHDA, SQIVND (reference sequence).

This chain connects TRBV7-2 to TRBJ2-1; D tentatively reads TRBD1 or TRBD2 (6 bases each). V was shortened by 5 bases and J by 8 bases, with 13 bases between the two germline ends. Germline CDR1 SGHTA, CDR2 FQGNSA. The CDR3 sequence is 13 residues long. The CDR3 loop is CASSKGGGDEQFF. The CDR3 DNA is TGTGCCAGCAGCAAGGGGGGAGGAGATGAGCAGTTCTTC.

The rearrangement links TRBV6-6 to TRBJ2-2, with no clear D. Germline V gene sequence: CDR1 MNHNY, CDR2 SVGAGI (reference sequence). Trimming took off 0 bases at V and 7 bases at J, with 3 bases between the two ends. This CDR3 comprises 12 residues. The CDR3 here is CASSYSGGELFF. DNA for the CDR3: TGTGCCAGCAGTTACTCCGGCGGGGAGCTGTTTTTT.

The chain joins TRBV7-9 to TRBJ2-1; the D is unclear. The CDR3 extends over 12 amino acids. The V end lost 2 bases, the J end lost 1 base, and 0 bases lay between the germline ends. CDR1 and CDR2 (germline): SEHNR, FQNEAQ (reference sequence). This CDR3 reads CASSLSYNEQFF. Written as DNA, the CDR3 is TGTGCCAGCAGCTTATCCTACAATGAGCAGTTCTTC.

This clone occurred a few times. This chain joins TRBV6-1 and TRBJ2-1; 9 bases agree with TRBD2. The ends lost 4 bases at V and 3 bases at J; junction bases unmatched: 19. Looked up from germline, CDR1 is MNHNS and CDR2 is SASEGT. This CDR3 is 20 amino acids long. The CDR3 reads CASSAPLGQLAGVDYNEQFF. The CDR3 DNA follows: TGTGCCAGCAGTGCCCCCCTGGGGCAGTTAGCGGGAGTTGACTACAATGAGCAGTTCTTC.

Of note for this clone: Compared with germline, one end of the junction differs, possibly owing to a read error. The chain couples TRBV7-7 to TRBJ2-5; possibly TRBD2 for D (5 bases). CDR3 length: 12 amino acids. Looked up from germline, CDR1 is SSHAT and CDR2 is FNYEAQ (reference sequence). CDR3 sequence reads: CASSTGKETQYF. As DNA, the CDR3 is TGTGCTAGCAGCACCGGGAAAGAGACCCAGTACTTC.

V usage is TRBV30 and J usage is TRBJ1-3; D uncertain. The V gene's germline CDR1 is GTSNPN and CDR2 SVGIG (reference sequence). The CDR3 is made up of 14 amino acids. V was shortened by 0 bases and J by 0 bases, with 6 bases between the two germline ends. The chain's CDR3 is CAWSVSGSGNTIYF. DNA of the CDR3: TGTGCCTGGAGTGTATCAGGCTCTGGAAACACCATATATTTT.

The rearrangement links TRBV19 to TRBJ1-5; possible D gene TRBD1, 6 bases. Germline V lookup: CDR1 LNHDA, CDR2 SQIVND (reference sequence). The length of the CDR3 is 17 residues. The germline V and J ends were trimmed by 5 bases and 0 bases, with 17 bases remaining between them. The CDR3 nucleotides read TGTGCCAGTAGTCGCCCCTGGACAGCCCTTAGCAATCAGCCCCAGCATTTT. This codes for CASSRPWTALSNQPQHF.

The chain carries TRBV2 and TRBJ1-1, with D unresolved. Germline V gives CDR1 SNHLY, CDR2 FYNNEI. The germline V and J ends were trimmed by 10 bases and 0 bases, with 18 bases remaining between them. The CDR3 length is 15 residues. The chain's CDR3 is CATPKVLKLNTEAFF. CDR3 nucleotides: TGTGCCACCCCAAAGGTTCTCAAGTTGAACACTGAAGCTTTCTTT.

The chain couples TRBV9 to TRBJ1-2, with D possibly being TRBD1 (6 bases). V was clipped by 4 bases and J by 8 bases, with 24 bases between them. CDR3 length equals 16 residues. Germline V gene data show CDR1 as SGDLS and CDR2 as YYNGEE. CDR3 DNA: TGTGCCAGCAGCTCAAAAAACAGGGTTGTTGATTGGGGCTACACCTTC. Translation gives CASSSKNRVVDWGYTF. Full variable domain (missing parts from reference TRBV9 and TRBJ1-2): DSGVTQTPKHLITATGQRVTLRCSPRSGDLSVYWYQQSLDQGLQFLIQYYNGEERAKGNILERFSAQQFPDLHSELNLSSLELGDSALYFCASSSKNRVVDWGYTFGSGTRLTVV.